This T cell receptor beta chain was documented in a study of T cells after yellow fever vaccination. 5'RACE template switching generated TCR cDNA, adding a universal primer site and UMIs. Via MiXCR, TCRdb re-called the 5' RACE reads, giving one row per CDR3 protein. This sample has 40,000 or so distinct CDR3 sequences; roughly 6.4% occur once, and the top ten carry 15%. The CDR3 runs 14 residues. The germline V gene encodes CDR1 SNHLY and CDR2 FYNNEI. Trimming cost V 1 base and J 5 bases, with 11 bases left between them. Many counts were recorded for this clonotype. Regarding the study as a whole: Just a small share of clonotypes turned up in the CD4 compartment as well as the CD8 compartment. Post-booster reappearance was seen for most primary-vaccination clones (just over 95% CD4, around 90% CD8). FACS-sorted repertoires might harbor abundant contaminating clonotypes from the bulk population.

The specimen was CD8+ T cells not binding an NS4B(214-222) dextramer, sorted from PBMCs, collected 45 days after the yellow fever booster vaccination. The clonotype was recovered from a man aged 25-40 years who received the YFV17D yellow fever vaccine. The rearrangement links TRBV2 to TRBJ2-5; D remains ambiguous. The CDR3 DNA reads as TGTGCCAGCAGTGAAGTGCGTCCCCTCGAGACCCAGTACTTC. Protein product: CASSEVRPLETQYF.